A few counts support the clone carrying this T cell receptor beta chain. What it recognizes is unknown. CDR3 length: 15 amino acids. Germline assignment: CDR1 LNHNV and CDR2 YYDKDF (reference sequence). V shed 3 bases, J shed 1 base, and the junction held 5 bases outside the gene matches. PCR used 60 Vbeta primers and 13 Jbeta primers. The repertoire was sequenced with immunoSEQ multiplex PCR; TCRdb's copy has only in-frame clones and lacks some. Of about 89,000 clones listed, approximately 9% are singletons. This entry belongs to a study of cytomegalovirus exposure and HLA in healthy donors. Study-level background: T cells numbering approximately 170 million yielded 95 million to 140 million unique TCR beta sequences in an earlier analysis.

Study-level findings and limits: Sequencing depth across donors, presence/absence analyses assumed, was roughly uniform. Relative to the roughly 690-donor mean, N-insertions were reportedly fewer in an Asian-associated ancestry cluster in a later analysis.

The material sequenced was PBMCs. The sequence was obtained from a man between 45 and 60 years old in good health and CMV-seropositive. The rearrangement joins TRBV15 to TRBJ2-7; 8 positions agree with TRBD2. The CDR3 DNA follows: TGTGCCACCAGCAGCTTTGCGGGGGGTTCCTACGAGCAGTACTTC. It yields the protein CATSSFAGGSYEQYF. Filled out from reference TRBV15 and TRBJ2-7, the complete variable domain reads DAMVIQNPRYQVTQFGKPVTLSCSQTLNHNVMYWYQQKSSQAPKLLFHYYDKDFNNEADTPDNFQSRRPNTSFCFLDIRSPGLGDTAMYLCATSSFAGGSYEQYFGPGTRLTVT.